The clone carrying this T cell receptor beta chain was observed many times. What it binds is unknown. The data were obtained in a study of identical twins. Notes on the study in general: Its conclusions, products of cross-sectional statistical analysis, did not come from following the same donors. Weaker excess twin sharing was seen among beta out-of-frame sequences.

TCRdb analysed the 5' RACE reads with MiXCR anew, one entry per CDR3 protein. The profile shows some 600,000 distinct CDR3 sequences, less than 9% of them singletons. This CDR3 has 16 residues. Trimming took 0 bases from V and 1 from J, leaving 11 bases between them. Germline values: CDR1 SGHRS, CDR2 YFSETQ. The same sample was also used in a study of yellow fever vaccine responses in identical twins.

J is TRBJ2-1 and V is TRBV5-1; D gene unclear. The TCR comes from a woman under 30 in good health. The sequencing sample was made of PBMCs. The CDR3 nucleotides are TGCGCCAGCAGCTTGGGGACCGGCGGTTCCTACAATGAGCAGTTCTTC. Encoded protein: CASSLGTGGSYNEQFF.